This T cell receptor (beta chain) derives from a study of cytomegalovirus exposure and HLA in healthy donors. Study background: It was reported in a later analysis that the same platform had been used for the 120 or so validation repertoires as for the approximately 670 first-cohort repertoires.

TCRdb's copy holds only in-frame clones and misses some; the assay was immunoSEQ multiplex PCR. The table shows 100,000 to 150,000 clones, with 94% occurring only once. Notes on this clone: Its antigen is still unknown.

Study conclusions and caveats: Cytomegalovirus-associated status was assigned to about 150 TCR beta chains.

V lost 1 base and J lost 6; bases outside the gene matches: 10. The germline gives CDR1 SNHLY, CDR2 FYNNEI. The CDR3 is made up of 16 amino acids. This sequence joins TRBV2 and TRBJ2-3, with TRBD1 identical over 7 bases. This receptor was identified in a woman aged 18-29 years in good health and CMV-seronegative. Sequencing input: PBMCs. CDR3 nucleotides: TGTGCCAGCAGTGAAGGGACGGCCTCCAGGGGGGATACGCAGTATTTT. Its protein product is CASSEGTASRGDTQYF.